One TCR beta chain is described in this entry. The CDR3 has 13 amino acids. The V gene lost 0 bases and the J gene lost 6 bases, with 6 bases spanning the gap. The assay was immunoSEQ multiplex PCR, and TCRdb's table has in-frame clones only and misses some. Here the sample spans around 94,000 clones, about 88% being singletons. These data belong to a study of T cell responses to AZD1222 COVID-19 vaccine. The genes are TRBV12-3 or TRBV12-4 and TRBJ1-5; D is unresolved. Sequencing used peripheral blood, obtained on day 0 of AZD1222 vaccination. This TCR came from an adult in good health. As DNA, the CDR3 is TGTGCCAGCAGTTTAGCCTCGGCTCAGCCCCAGCATTTT. Translation: CASSLASAQPQHF.